Shown below are 28 T cell receptor beta chains from a single sample sequenced in a study of cytomegalovirus exposure and HLA in healthy donors. 60 Vbeta and 13 Jbeta primers were used in PCR. Assay: immunoSEQ multiplex PCR; the TCRdb copy retains only in-frame clones and omits some. The data hold about 130,000 clones, with 84% observed a single time. The material sequenced was PBMCs. The receptors stem from a woman aged 18-35 years in good health and CMV-seropositive.

The chain carries TRBV6-5 and TRBJ2-7; tentative D call: TRBD2 (7 bases). The germline CDR1 and CDR2 sequences are MNHEY and SVGAGI. Deletions cut 0 bases from V and 0 bases from J, with 9 bases between. The CDR3 totals 15 residues. The DNA for the CDR3 is TGTGCCAGCAGTTACTCGAGGGGGGGCTCCTACGAGCAGTACTTC. As protein: CASSYSRGGSYEQYF.

The CDR3 region has the DNA TGTGCCAGCAGCTTAGTTCAGAAGAACACTGAAGCTTTCTTT. Translated, it gives CASSLVQKNTEAFF. The V call is TRBV11-2, the J call TRBJ1-1; no clear D. The CDR3 loop spans 14 amino acids. The ends were cut back, 1 base at V and 1 base at J, with 7 bases in the middle. The germline V gene encodes CDR1 SGHAT and CDR2 FQNNGV.

V and J are TRBV10-3 and TRBJ1-1; 8 bases are shared with TRBD1. The V and J ends lost 10 bases and 5 bases, in that order; junction bases with no gene match: 9. The CDR3 has 13 amino acids. CDR1 is ENHRY, CDR2 SYGVKD, per germline. The CDR3 sequence: CATRTGSDTEAFF. The CDR3 region has the DNA TGTGCCACTCGGACAGGGTCGGATACTGAAGCTTTCTTT.

V and J are TRBV30 and TRBJ2-2, with 8 bases lining up with TRBD1. There are 14 residues in the CDR3. Germline V gives CDR1 GTSNPN, CDR2 SVGIG (reference sequence). V shed 5 bases, J shed 2 bases, and the junction held 4 bases outside the gene matches. The CDR3 region is CAWHRGSNTGELFF. CDR3 nucleotide sequence: TGTGCCTGGCACAGGGGGTCTAACACCGGGGAGCTGTTTTTT.

The rearrangement links TRBV29-1 to TRBJ1-1, with D hard to call. CDR1 is SQVTM, CDR2 ANQGSEA, per germline. V was pared by 3 bases and J by 3 bases, with 14 bases between. CDR3 length: 14 residues. The DNA for the CDR3 is TGCAGCGTTGATAGTGAGAATCGGGACACTGAAGCTTTCTTT. Translating it yields CSVDSENRDTEAFF. The whole variable domain, filled in from reference TRBV29-1 and TRBJ1-1, reads SAVISQKPSRDICQRGTSLTIQCQVDSQVTMMFWYRQQPGQSLTLIATANQGSEATYESGFVIDKFPISRPNLTFSTLTVSNMSPEDSSIYLCSVDSENRDTEAFFGQGTRLTVV.

This clone occurred once. Here the CDR3 DNA reads TGTGCCAGCAGTGAACTGGGCCGGGGGGCCTCAGGGGAGACCCAGTACTTC. This encodes CASSELGRGASGETQYF. This chain links TRBV2 with TRBJ2-5, with TRBD2 as a possible D gene (7 bases). The CDR3 is made up of 17 amino acids. Trimming took off 2 bases at V and 5 bases at J, with 21 bases between the two ends. Germline V gene data show CDR1 as SNHLY and CDR2 as FYNNEI.

The gene calls are TRBV7-2 and TRBJ1-2; D is undetermined. CDR1 and CDR2 (germline): SGHTA, FQGNSA. V lost 3 bases to trimming and J lost 6 bases, with 17 bases between them. This CDR3 contains 15 residues. The CDR3 DNA follows: TGTGCCAGCAGCTTTATGTTGGGGAGGCAGGATGGCTACACCTTC. Amino acids: CASSFMLGRQDGYTF. The full variable domain, with the rest looked up from reference TRBV7-2 and TRBJ1-2, is GAGVSQSPSNKVTEKGKDVELRCDPISGHTALYWYRQSLGQGLEFLIYFQGNSAPDKSGLPSDRFSAERTGGSVSTLTIQRTQQEDSAVYLCASSFMLGRQDGYTFGSGTRLTVV.

The chain joins TRBV6-5 to TRBJ2-1; 8 bases map to TRBD1. The V segment lost 6 bases and the J segment 6 bases; nucleotides outside the gene matches: 10. Per germline, CDR1 MNHEY and CDR2 SVGAGI. This CDR3 comprises 15 residues. CDR3 amino acids: CASSLVRTGFNEQFF. DNA of the CDR3: TGTGCCAGCAGCCTGGTGAGGACAGGGTTCAATGAGCAGTTCTTC.

J is TRBJ1-1 and V is TRBV25-1; 9 bases line up with TRBD1. Germline V gene data show CDR1 as MGHDK and CDR2 as SYGVNS. Trimming at V came to 6 bases and at J to 1 base, leaving 3 bases not matched to a gene. CDR3 length: 14 amino acids. The CDR3 sequence is CASRGQGGNTEAFF. CDR3 nucleotide sequence: TGTGCCAGCAGGGGACAGGGCGGGAACACTGAAGCTTTCTTT.

The J gene is TRBJ2-7, the V gene TRBV7-2, with 10 bases aligning to TRBD1. Per the germline V gene, CDR1 is SGHTA and CDR2 is FQGNSA. With 3 bases clipped from V and 2 bases from J, the junction kept 1 base outside the gene matches. The CDR3 totals 14 residues. In DNA form, the CDR3 reads TGTGCCAGCAGCTTTGGGACAGGGGCCTACGAGCAGTACTTC. This sequence encodes CASSFGTGAYEQYF.

The gene calls are TRBV4-1 and TRBJ1-2, with D perhaps matching TRBD1 (6 bases). V lost 2 bases and J 2 bases, leaving 15 bases between the germline ends. This CDR3 is built from 16 residues. CDR1 and CDR2 (germline): MGHRA, YSYEKL. CDR3 coding DNA: TGCGCCAGCAGCCAACATCACAGGGCTGACAACTATGGCTACACCTTC. Its protein product is CASSQHHRADNYGYTF.

The chain couples TRBV7-3 to TRBJ2-5; D gene uncertain. From germline, CDR1 is SGHTA and CDR2 FQGTGA. Trimming took 3 bases from V and 3 from J, leaving 8 bases between them. This CDR3 spans 13 amino acids. The CDR3, as DNA: TGTGCCAGCAGCTTTTGGGCAGAAGAGACCCAGTACTTC. It encodes CASSFWAEETQYF.

The chain joins TRBV12-5 to TRBJ2-3, with D unclear. CDR3 size: 13 residues. Trimming shortened V by 4 bases and J by 12 bases, and 17 bases separated the two germline ends. Looked up from germline, CDR1 is LGHNT and CDR2 is FRNRAP. The CDR3 DNA reads as TGTGCTAGTGGTTCCTCTGTTAGTTCCGAACAGTATTTT. It specifies CASGSSVSSEQYF.

V and J are TRBV5-1 and TRBJ2-1; 7 positions agree with TRBD1. The length of the CDR3 is 17 residues. CDR1 is SGHRS and CDR2 is YFSETQ in the germline V gene. V shed 4 bases and J 9 bases; nucleotides not matched to a gene: 19. The CDR3 is CASSLTPTQQGMGEQFF. CDR3 bases: TGCGCCAGCAGCCTGACGCCCACCCAACAGGGGATGGGTGAGCAGTTCTTC.

The V and J genes are TRBV7-7 and TRBJ2-5; possibly TRBD1 for D (6 bases). Trimming shortened V by 5 bases and J by 5 bases, and 15 bases separated the two germline ends. The germline gives CDR1 SSHAT, CDR2 FNYEAQ (reference sequence). The CDR3 contains 14 residues. CDR3 coding DNA: TGTGCCAGCAGCCCAGGGGTGGACGGGGAGACCCAGTACTTC. Protein: CASSPGVDGETQYF. The complete variable domain, with remaining parts taken from reference TRBV7-7 and TRBJ2-5, reads GAGVSQSPRYKVTKRGQDVTLRCDPISSHATLYWYQQALGQGPEFLTYFNYEAQPDKSGLPSDRFSAERPEGSISTLTIQRTEQRDSAMYRCASSPGVDGETQYFGPGTRLLVL.

The V call is TRBV4-1, the J call TRBJ1-5, with TRBD1 matching 7 bases. J gave up 4 bases and V 0 bases, and 3 bases lay outside the gene matches. Germline V gene sequence: CDR1 MGHRA, CDR2 YSYEKL. This CDR3 spans 15 amino acids. As DNA, the CDR3 is TGCGCCAGCAGCCAAGACATGACAGGGAATCAGCCCCAGCATTTT. It codes for CASSQDMTGNQPQHF.

This clone was picked up one time. V and J are TRBV5-1 and TRBJ1-6, with TRBD1 matching 7 bases. The J segment lost 3 bases and the V segment lost 0 bases, leaving 0 bases of the junction unmatched. Per germline, CDR1 SGHRS and CDR2 YFSETQ. There are 15 residues in the CDR3. The CDR3: CASSLGQGYNSPLHF. In DNA form, the CDR3 reads TGCGCCAGCAGCTTGGGACAGGGCTATAATTCACCCCTCCACTTT.

This sequence joins TRBV18 and TRBJ1-4; D is unresolved. CDR3 size: 16 residues. The germline V and J ends were trimmed by 5 bases and 8 bases, with 21 bases remaining between them. Germline V gene lookup returns CDR1 KGHSH and CDR2 LQKENI. As DNA, the CDR3 is TGTGCCAGCTCAACGGGAACCGGGATGGGAAGGGAAAAACTGTTTTTT. Encoded protein: CASSTGTGMGREKLFF.

The gene calls are TRBV6-5 and TRBJ1-2, with D perhaps matching TRBD1 (6 bases). Trimming left V 7 bases short and J 1 base short, with 13 bases between. The CDR3 runs to 14 residues. CDR1 and CDR2 from the germline V gene are MNHEY and SVGAGI. The CDR3 is CASTPQGHNYGYTF. DNA of the CDR3: TGTGCCAGCACCCCCCAGGGGCATAACTATGGCTACACCTTC.

The CDR3 loop reads CASSPRDRERYEQYF. CDR3 nucleotides: TGTGCCAGCAGCCCCCGGGACAGGGAGAGGTACGAGCAGTACTTC. The V gene is TRBV5-6, the J gene TRBJ2-7, with TRBD1 identical over 9 bases. Per the germline V gene, CDR1 is SGHDT and CDR2 is YYEEEE. The CDR3 is 15 amino acids. Losses at the gene ends were 4 bases for V and 4 bases for J; bases not matched to a gene: 9.

V is TRBV7-2 and J is TRBJ1-1, with D tentatively TRBD1 (5 bases). CDR3 size: 14 residues. Germline V CDR1 and CDR2: SGHTA, FQGNSA. The V and J ends lost 4 bases and 7 bases respectively, with 16 bases between them. This CDR3 reads CASSSGLRGLEAFF. In DNA form, the CDR3 reads TGTGCCAGCAGCTCGGGACTAAGGGGTCTTGAAGCTTTCTTT.

This clone occurred a few times. The chain joins TRBV2 to TRBJ2-5; 13 nucleotides agree with TRBD2. Germline V CDR1 and CDR2: SNHLY, FYNNEI. The CDR3 runs 15 residues. With V trimmed by 6 bases and J by 4 bases, 5 bases remained unmatched. CDR3 loop: CASSQTSGGSETQYF. The CDR3 bases are TGTGCCAGCAGCCAGACTAGCGGGGGGTCAGAGACCCAGTACTTC.

The genes are TRBV29-1 and TRBJ1-1; possible D gene TRBD1, 5 bases. The V end lost 4 bases, the J end lost 3 bases, and 9 bases lay between the germline ends. CDR3 length equals 12 residues. Looked up from germline, CDR1 is SQVTM and CDR2 is ANQGSEA. The CDR3 nucleotides read TGCAGCGTTGCGACAGATTACACTGAAGCTTTCTTT. Residues: CSVATDYTEAFF.

The genes are TRBV30 and TRBJ1-1; 7 bases fit TRBD1. Trimming at V came to 2 bases and at J to 3 bases, leaving 0 bases not matched to a gene. Germline lookup yields CDR1 GTSNPN and CDR2 SVGIG (reference sequence). The CDR3 runs to 12 residues. The CDR3 region is CAWSTGDTEAFF. The CDR3 coding sequence is TGTGCCTGGAGTACAGGGGACACTGAAGCTTTCTTT.

A note on this clone: One end of the junction fails to match germline, which may point to a read error. This sequence joins TRBV11-2 and TRBJ2-3, with TRBD2 matching 15 bases. The CDR3 is made up of 18 amino acids. Germline V gene data show CDR1 as SGHAT and CDR2 as FQNNGV. CDR3: CASSFGLAGGSSTGTQYF. CDR3 in DNA: TGTGCCAGCAGCTTCGGACTAGCGGGGGGGTCTAGCACAGGTACGCAGTATTTT.

V is TRBV6-1 and J is TRBJ1-1; 7 bases agree with TRBD1. J lost 1 base, V lost 5 bases, and 1 base had no gene match. The CDR3 is 13 residues long. Germline-derived CDR1 and CDR2 are MNHNS and SASEGT. CDR3 residues: CASSQGENTEAFF. Here the CDR3 DNA reads TGTGCCAGCAGTCAGGGGGAGAACACTGAAGCTTTCTTT.

This chain joins TRBV12-5 and TRBJ1-5, with 7 positions matching TRBD1. After removal of 6 bases from V and 2 bases from J, the junction contained 4 bases not matched to a gene. This CDR3 is built from 14 residues. Germline CDR1 reads LGHNT; CDR2 reads FRNRAP. CDR3 nucleotide sequence: TGTGCTAGTGGAACAGGGGTGGGCAATCAGCCCCAGCATTTT. Amino acid sequence: CASGTGVGNQPQHF.

The chain couples TRBV7-2 to TRBJ2-1, with D maybe TRBD2 (6 bases). Germline CDR1 reads SGHTA; CDR2 reads FQGNSA. The CDR3 consists of 14 residues. Trimming pared 1 base from V and 9 bases from J, leaving 13 bases between. CDR3 coding DNA: TGTGCCAGCAGCTTAGAGGACCTGGGGGGTGAGCAGTTCTTC. Translating it yields CASSLEDLGGEQFF. The whole variable domain, filled in from reference TRBV7-2 and TRBJ2-1, reads GAGVSQSPSNKVTEKGKDVELRCDPISGHTALYWYRQSLGQGLEFLIYFQGNSAPDKSGLPSDRFSAERTGGSVSTLTIQRTQQEDSAVYLCASSLEDLGGEQFFGPGTRLTVL.